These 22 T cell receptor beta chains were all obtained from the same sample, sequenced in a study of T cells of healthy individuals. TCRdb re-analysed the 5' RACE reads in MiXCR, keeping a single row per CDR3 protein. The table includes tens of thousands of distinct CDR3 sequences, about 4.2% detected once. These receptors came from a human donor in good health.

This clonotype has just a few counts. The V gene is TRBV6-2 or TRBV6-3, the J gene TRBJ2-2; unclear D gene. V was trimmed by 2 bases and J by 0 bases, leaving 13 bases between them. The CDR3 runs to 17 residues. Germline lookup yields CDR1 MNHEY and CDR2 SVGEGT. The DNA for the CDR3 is TGTGCCAGCAGTTACAGTCCCCGAGCACCGAACACCGGGGAGCTGTTTTTT. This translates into CASSYSPRAPNTGELFF.

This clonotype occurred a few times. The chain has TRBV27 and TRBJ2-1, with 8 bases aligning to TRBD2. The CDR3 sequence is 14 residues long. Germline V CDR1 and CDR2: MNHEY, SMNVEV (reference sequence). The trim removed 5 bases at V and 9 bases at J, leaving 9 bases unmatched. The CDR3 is CASSGTRGLGEQFF. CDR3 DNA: TGTGCCAGCAGTGGGACTAGGGGCCTCGGTGAGCAGTTCTTC.

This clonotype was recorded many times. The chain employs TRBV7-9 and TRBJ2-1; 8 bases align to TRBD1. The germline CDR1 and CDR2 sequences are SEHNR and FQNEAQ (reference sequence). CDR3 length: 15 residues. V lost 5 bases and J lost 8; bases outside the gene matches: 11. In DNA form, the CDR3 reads TGTGCCAGCAGCGGCCGACAGGGGTGGATAGATGAGCAGTTCTTC. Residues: CASSGRQGWIDEQFF.

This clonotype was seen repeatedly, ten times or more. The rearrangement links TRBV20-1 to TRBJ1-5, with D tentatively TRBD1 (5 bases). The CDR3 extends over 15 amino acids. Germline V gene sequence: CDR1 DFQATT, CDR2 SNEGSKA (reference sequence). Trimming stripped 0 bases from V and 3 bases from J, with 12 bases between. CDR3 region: CSARDDRMINQPQHF. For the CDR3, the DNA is TGCAGTGCTAGAGACGACAGAATGATCAATCAGCCCCAGCATTTT.

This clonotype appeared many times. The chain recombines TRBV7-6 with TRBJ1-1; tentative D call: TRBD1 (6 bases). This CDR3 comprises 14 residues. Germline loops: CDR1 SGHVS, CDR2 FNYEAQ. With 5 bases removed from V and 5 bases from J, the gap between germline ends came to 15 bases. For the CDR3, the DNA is TGTGCCAGCAGCCCGGGGGGGGGGCTAACTGAAGCTTTCTTT. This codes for CASSPGGGLTEAFF.

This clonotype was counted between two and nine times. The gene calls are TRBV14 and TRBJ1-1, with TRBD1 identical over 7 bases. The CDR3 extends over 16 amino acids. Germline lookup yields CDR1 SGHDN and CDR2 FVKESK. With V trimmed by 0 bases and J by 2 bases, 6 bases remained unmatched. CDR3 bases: TGTGCCAGCAGCCAAGAGCTGACAGGGACCAACACTGAAGCTTTCTTT. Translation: CASSQELTGTNTEAFF.

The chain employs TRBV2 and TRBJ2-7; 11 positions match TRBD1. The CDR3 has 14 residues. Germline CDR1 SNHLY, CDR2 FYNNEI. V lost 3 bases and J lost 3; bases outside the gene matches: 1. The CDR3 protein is CASSEGQGGYEQYF. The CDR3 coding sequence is TGTGCCAGCAGTGAGGGACAGGGGGGCTACGAGCAGTACTTC.

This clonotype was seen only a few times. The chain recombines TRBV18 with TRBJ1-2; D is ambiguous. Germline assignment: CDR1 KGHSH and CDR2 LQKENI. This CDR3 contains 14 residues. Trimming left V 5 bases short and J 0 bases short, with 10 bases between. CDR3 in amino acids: CASSTVVSNYGYTF. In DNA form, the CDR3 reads TGTGCCAGCTCAACTGTGGTCTCTAACTATGGCTACACCTTC.

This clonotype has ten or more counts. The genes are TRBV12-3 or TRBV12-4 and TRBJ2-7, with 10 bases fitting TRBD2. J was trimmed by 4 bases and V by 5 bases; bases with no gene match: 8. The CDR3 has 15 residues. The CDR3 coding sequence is TGTGCCAGCAGTCCGGAACTAGCGGGACCTTACGAGCAGTACTTC. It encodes CASSPELAGPYEQYF.

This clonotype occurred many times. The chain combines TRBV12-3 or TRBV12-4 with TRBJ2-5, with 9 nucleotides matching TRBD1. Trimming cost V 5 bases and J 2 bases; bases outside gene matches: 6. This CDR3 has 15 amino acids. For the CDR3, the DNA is TGTGCCAGCAGTCGCGCTGGACAGGGGCAAGAGACCCAGTACTTC. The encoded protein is CASSRAGQGQETQYF.

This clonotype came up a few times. In DNA, the CDR3 is TGTGCCAGCAGTTACGGGGGTCTCGGTGGCTACACCTTC. This sequence encodes CASSYGGLGGYTF. The V and J genes are TRBV12-3 or TRBV12-4 and TRBJ1-2, with a possible D match to TRBD1 (5 bases). V was cut by 4 bases and J by 7 bases, with 13 bases left in between. The CDR3 sequence is 13 residues long.

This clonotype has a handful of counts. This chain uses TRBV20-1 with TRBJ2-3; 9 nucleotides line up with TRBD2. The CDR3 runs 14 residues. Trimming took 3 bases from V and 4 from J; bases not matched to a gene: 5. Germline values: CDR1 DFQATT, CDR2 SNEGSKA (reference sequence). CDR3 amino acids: CSARTSGWSDTQYF. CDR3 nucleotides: TGCAGTGCTAGGACTAGCGGTTGGTCAGATACGCAGTATTTT.

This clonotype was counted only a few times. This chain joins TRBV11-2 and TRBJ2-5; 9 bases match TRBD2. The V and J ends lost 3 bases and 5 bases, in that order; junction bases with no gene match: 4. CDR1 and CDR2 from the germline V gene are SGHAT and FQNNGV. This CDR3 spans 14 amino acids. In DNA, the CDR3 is TGTGCCAGCAGCTTGACTAGCGGACCCGAGACCCAGTACTTC. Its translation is CASSLTSGPETQYF.

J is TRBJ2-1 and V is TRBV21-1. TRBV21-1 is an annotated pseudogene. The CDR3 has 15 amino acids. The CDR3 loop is CASSKGASRYNEQFF. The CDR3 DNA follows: TGTGCCAGCAGCAAAGGTGCAAGCCGCTACAATGAGCAGTTCTTC.

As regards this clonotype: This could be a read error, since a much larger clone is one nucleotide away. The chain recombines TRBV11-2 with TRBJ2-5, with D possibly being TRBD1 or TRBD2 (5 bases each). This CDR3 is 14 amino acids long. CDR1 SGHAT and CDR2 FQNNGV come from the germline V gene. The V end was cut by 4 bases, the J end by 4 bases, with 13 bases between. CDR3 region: CASSSNRDGETQYF. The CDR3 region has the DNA TGTGCCAGCAGCTCTAACCGGGACGGAGAGACCCAGTACTTC.

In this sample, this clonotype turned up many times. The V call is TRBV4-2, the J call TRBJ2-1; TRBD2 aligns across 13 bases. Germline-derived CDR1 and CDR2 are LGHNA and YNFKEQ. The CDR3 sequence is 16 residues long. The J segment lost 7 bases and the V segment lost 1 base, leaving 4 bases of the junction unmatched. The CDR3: CASSQALAGGLNEQFF. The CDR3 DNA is TGTGCCAGCAGCCAAGCACTAGCGGGGGGGCTAAATGAGCAGTTCTTC.

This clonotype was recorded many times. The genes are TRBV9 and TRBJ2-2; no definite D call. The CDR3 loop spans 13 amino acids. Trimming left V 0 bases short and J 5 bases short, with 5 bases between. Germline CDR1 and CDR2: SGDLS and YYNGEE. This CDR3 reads CASSVGSTGELFF. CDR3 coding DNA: TGTGCCAGCAGCGTAGGGTCGACCGGGGAGCTGTTTTTT.

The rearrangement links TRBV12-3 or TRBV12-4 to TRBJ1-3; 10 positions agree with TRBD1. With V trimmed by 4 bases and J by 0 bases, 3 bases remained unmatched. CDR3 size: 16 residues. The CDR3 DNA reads TGTGCCAGCAGTTACCGGACAGGGGGCTCTGGAAACACCATATATTTT. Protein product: CASSYRTGGSGNTIYF.

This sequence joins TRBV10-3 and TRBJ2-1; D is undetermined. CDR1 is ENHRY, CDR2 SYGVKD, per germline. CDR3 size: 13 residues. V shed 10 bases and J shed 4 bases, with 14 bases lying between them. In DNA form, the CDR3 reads TGTGCCACCCGGCTAAAATTTTACAATGAGCAGTTCTTC. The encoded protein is CATRLKFYNEQFF.

CDR3 sequence reads: CASSQGTAYGYTF. The CDR3 region has the DNA TGTGCCAGCAGCCAGGGAACAGCCTATGGCTACACCTTC. This chain uses TRBV14 with TRBJ1-2; D uncertain. Germline assignment: CDR1 SGHDN and CDR2 FVKESK. The CDR3 spans 13 residues. V was trimmed by 3 bases and J by 4 bases, leaving 9 bases between them.

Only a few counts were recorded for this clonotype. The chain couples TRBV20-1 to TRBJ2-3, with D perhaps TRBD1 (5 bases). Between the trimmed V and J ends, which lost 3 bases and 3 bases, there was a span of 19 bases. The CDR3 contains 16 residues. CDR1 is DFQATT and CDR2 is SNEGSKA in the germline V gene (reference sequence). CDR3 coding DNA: TGCAGTGCTAGTCTCAGGGCAAAAACTAATACAGATACGCAGTATTTT. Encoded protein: CSASLRAKTNTDTQYF.

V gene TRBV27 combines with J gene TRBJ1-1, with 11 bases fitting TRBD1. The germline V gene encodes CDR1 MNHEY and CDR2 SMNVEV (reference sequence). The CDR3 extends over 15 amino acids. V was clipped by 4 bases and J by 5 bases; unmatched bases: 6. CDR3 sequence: CASSSAGQGETEAFF. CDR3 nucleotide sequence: TGTGCCAGCAGTTCGGCGGGACAGGGGGAAACTGAAGCTTTCTTT.